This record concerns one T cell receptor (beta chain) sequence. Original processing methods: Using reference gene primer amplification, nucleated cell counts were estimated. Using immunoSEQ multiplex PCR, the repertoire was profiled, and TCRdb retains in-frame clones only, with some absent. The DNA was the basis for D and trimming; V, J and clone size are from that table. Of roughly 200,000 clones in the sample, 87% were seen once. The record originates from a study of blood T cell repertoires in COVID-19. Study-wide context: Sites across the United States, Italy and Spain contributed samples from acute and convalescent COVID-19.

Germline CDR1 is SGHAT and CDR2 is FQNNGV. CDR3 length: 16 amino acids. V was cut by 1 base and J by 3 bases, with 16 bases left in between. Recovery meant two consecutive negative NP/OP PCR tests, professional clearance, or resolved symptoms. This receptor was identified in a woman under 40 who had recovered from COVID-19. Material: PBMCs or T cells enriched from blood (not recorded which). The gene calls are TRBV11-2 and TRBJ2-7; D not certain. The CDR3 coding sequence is TGTGCCAGCAGCTTAGGAGTGTTAACAGTTGACTACGAGCAGTACTTC. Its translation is CASSLGVLTVDYEQYF.